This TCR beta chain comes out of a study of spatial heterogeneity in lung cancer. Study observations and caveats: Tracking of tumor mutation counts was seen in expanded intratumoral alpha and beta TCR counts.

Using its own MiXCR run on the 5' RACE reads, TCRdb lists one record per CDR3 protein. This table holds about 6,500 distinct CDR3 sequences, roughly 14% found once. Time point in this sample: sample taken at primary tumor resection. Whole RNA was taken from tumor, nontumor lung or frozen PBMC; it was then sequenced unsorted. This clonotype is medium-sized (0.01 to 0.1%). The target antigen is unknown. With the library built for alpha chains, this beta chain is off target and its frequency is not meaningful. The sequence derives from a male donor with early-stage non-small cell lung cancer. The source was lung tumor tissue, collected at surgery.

CDR3 nucleotide sequence: TGTGCCAGCAGTGAATTTGGACAGGGGTTTTACAATCAGCCCCAGCATTTT. Protein sequence: CASSEFGQGFYNQPQHF. This chain uses TRBV6-1 with TRBJ1-5; 9 bases map to TRBD1. Germline trimming cut 2 bases from V and 3 bases from J; bases unmatched to any gene: 8. Germline V gives CDR1 MNHNS, CDR2 SASEGT. The CDR3 consists of 17 residues.